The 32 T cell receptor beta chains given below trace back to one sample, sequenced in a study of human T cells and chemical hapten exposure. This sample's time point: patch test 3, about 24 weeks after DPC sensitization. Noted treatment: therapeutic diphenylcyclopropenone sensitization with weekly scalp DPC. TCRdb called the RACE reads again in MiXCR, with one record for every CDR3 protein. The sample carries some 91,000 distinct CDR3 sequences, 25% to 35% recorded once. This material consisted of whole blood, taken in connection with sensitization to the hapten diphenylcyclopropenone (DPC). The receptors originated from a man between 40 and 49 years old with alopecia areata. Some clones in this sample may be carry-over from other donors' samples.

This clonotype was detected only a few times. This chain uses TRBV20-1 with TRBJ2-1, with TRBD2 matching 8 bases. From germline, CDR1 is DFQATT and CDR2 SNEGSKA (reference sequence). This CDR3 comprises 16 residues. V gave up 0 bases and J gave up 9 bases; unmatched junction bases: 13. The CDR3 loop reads CSARDVFGRAVGEQFF. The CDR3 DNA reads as TGCAGTGCTAGAGATGTATTCGGGAGGGCCGTTGGTGAGCAGTTCTTC.

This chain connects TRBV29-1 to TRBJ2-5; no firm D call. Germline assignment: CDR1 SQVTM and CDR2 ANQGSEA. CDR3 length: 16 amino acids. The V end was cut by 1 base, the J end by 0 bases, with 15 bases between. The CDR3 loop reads CSVEVGRPPYQETQYF. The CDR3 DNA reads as TGCAGCGTTGAAGTCGGAAGGCCCCCGTACCAAGAGACCCAGTACTTC. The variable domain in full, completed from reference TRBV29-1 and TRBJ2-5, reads SAVISQKPSRDICQRGTSLTIQCQVDSQVTMMFWYRQQPGQSLTLIATANQGSEATYESGFVIDKFPISRPNLTFSTLTVSNMSPEDSSIYLCSVEVGRPPYQETQYFGPGTRLLVL.

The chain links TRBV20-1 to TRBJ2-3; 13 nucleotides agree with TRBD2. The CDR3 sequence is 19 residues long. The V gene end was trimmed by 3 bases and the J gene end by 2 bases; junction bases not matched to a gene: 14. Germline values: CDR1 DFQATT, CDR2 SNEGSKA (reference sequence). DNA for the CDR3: TGCAGTGCTAGTTCGGGACTAGCGGGAACTATCACCTTCACAGATACGCAGTATTTT. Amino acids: CSASSGLAGTITFTDTQYF.

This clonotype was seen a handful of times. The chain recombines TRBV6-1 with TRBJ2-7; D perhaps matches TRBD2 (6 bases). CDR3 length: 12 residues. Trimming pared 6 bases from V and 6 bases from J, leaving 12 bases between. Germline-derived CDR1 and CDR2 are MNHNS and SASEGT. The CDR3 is CASSGHGGEQYF. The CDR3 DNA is TGTGCCAGCAGCGGACACGGGGGCGAGCAGTACTTC.

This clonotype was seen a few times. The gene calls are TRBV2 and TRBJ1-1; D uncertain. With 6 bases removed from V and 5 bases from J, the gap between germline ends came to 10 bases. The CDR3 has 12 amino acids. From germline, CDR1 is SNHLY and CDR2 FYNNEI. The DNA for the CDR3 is TGTGCCAGCAGCCCCCCGCTAACTGAAGCTTTCTTT. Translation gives CASSPPLTEAFF. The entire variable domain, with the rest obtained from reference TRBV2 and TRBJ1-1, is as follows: EPEVTQTPSHQVTQMGQEVILRCVPISNHLYFYWYRQILGQKVEFLVSFYNNEISEKSEIFDDQFSVERPDGSNFTLKIRSTKLEDSAMYFCASSPPLTEAFFGQGTRLTVV.

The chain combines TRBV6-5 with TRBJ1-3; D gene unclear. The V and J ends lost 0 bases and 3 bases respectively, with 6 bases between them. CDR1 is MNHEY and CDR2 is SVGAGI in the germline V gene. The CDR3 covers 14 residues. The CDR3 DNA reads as TGTGCCAGCAGTTACTCGACACTTGGAAACACCATATATTTT. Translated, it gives CASSYSTLGNTIYF.

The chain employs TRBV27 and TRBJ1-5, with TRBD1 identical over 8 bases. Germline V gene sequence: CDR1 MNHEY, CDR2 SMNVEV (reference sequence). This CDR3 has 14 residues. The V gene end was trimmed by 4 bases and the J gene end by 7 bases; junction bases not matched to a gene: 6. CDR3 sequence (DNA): TGTGCCAGCAGTTCCTATGGACAGGGACAGCCCCAGCATTTT. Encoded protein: CASSSYGQGQPQHF.

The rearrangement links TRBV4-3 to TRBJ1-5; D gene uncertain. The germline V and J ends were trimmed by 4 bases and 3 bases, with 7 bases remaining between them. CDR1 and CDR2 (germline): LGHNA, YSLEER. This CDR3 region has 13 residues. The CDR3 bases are TGCGCCAGCAGCCTGGGGTTCAATCAGCCCCAGCATTTT. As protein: CASSLGFNQPQHF.

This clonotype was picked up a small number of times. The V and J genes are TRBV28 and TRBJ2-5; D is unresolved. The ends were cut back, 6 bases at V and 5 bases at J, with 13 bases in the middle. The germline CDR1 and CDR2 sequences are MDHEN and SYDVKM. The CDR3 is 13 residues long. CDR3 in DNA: TGTGCCAGCAGCCATGGAGCAGTGGAGACCCAGTACTTC. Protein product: CASSHGAVETQYF.

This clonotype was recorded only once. Written as DNA, the CDR3 is TGTGCCAGCAGCGGAGTCCACAATGAGCAGTTCTTC. Translated, it gives CASSGVHNEQFF. The chain couples TRBV9 to TRBJ2-1; D is undetermined. The CDR3 runs 12 residues. Trimming took off 3 bases at V and 5 bases at J, with 6 bases between the two ends. Per germline, CDR1 SGDLS and CDR2 YYNGEE.

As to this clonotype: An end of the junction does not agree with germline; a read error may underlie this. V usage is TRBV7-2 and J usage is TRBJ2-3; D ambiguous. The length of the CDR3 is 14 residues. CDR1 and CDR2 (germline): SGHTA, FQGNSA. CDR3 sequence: CDSSLEAYTDTQYF. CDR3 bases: TGTGACAGCAGCTTAGAAGCCTACACAGATACGCAGTATTTT.

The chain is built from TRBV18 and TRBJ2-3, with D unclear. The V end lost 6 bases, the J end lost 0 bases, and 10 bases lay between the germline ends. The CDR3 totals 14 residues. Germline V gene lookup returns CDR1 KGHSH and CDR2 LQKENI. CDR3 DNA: TGTGCCAGCTCCCCCGGGCCTAGCACAGATACGCAGTATTTT. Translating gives CASSPGPSTDTQYF.

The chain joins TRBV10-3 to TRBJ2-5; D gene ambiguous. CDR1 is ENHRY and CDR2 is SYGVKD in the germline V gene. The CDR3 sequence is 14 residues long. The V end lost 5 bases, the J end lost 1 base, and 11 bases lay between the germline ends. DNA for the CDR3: TGTGCCATCAGTTCCGTGGGCCCCCAAGAGACCCAGTACTTC. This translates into CAISSVGPQETQYF.

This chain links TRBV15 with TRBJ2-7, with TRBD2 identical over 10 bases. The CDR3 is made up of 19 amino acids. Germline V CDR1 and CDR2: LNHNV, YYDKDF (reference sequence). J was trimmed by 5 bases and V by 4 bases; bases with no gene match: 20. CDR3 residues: CATSTSLRDSGLAIHEQYF. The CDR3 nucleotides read TGTGCCACCAGCACATCGCTCCGGGACTCGGGACTAGCGATCCACGAGCAGTACTTC. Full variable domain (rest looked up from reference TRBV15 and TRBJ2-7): DAMVIQNPRYQVTQFGKPVTLSCSQTLNHNVMYWYQQKSSQAPKLLFHYYDKDFNNEADTPDNFQSRRPNTSFCFLDIRSPGLGDTAMYLCATSTSLRDSGLAIHEQYFGPGTRLTVT.

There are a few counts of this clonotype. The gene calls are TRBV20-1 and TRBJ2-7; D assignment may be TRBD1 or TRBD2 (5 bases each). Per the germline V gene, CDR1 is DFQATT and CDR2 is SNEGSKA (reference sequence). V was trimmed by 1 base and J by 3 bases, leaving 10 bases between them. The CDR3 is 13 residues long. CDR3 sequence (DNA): TGCAGTGCTAGAGGGGGGATACTCTACGAGCAGTACTTC. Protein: CSARGGILYEQYF.

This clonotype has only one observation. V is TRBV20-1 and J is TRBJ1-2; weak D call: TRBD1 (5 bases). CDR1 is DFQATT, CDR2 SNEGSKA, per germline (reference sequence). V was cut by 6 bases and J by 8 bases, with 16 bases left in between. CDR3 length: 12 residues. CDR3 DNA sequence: TGCAGTGCCCCTCAGGGAGGCCAGGGCTACACCTTC. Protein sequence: CSAPQGGQGYTF.

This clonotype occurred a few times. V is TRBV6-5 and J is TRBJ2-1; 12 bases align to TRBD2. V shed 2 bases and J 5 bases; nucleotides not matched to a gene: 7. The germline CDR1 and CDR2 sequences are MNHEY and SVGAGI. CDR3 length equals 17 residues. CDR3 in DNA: TGTGCCAGCAGTTACGGTCTAGCGGGAGGGCCGAACAATGAGCAGTTCTTC. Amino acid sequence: CASSYGLAGGPNNEQFF.

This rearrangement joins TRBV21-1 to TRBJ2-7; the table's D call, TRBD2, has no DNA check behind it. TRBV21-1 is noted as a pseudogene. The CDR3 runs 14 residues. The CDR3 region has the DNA TGTGCCAGCAGCACCGCGGGAGATTACTACGAGCAGTACTTC. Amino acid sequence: CASSTAGDYYEQYF.

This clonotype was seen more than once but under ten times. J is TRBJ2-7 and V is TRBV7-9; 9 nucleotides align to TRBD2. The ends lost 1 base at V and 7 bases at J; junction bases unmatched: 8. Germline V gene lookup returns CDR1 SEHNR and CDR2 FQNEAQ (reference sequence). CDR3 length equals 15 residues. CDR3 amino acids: CASSLVGGRASEQYF. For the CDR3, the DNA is TGTGCCAGCAGCTTAGTGGGCGGGAGGGCCAGTGAGCAGTACTTC.

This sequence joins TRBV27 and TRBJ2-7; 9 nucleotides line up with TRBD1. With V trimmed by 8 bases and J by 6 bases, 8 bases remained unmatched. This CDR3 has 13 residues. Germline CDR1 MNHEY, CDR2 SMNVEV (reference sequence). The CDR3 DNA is TGTGCCAGCGCTTCACAGGGGGCTGGCGAGCAGTACTTC. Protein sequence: CASASQGAGEQYF.

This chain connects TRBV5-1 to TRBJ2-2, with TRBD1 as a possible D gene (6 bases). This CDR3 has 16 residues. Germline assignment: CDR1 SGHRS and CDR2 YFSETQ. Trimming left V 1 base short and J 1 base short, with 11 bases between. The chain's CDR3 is CASSLTLGGNTGELFF. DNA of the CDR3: TGCGCCAGCAGCTTGACACTAGGGGGGAACACCGGGGAGCTGTTTTTT.

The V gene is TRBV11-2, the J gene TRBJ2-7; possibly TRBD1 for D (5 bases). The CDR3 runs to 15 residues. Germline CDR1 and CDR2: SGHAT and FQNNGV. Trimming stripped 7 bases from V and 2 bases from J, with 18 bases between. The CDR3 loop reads CASNLPGRAPYEQYF. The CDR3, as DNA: TGTGCCAGCAACCTACCCGGCAGGGCCCCCTACGAGCAGTACTTC.

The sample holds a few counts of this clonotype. The CDR3 region is CASSFQVLWEQYF. The DNA of the CDR3 is TGTGCCAGCAGTTTCCAGGTGCTATGGGAGCAGTACTTC. The genes are TRBV12-3 or TRBV12-4 and TRBJ2-7; D gene unclear. Trimming cost V 3 bases and J 7 bases, with 13 bases left between them. CDR3 size: 13 residues.

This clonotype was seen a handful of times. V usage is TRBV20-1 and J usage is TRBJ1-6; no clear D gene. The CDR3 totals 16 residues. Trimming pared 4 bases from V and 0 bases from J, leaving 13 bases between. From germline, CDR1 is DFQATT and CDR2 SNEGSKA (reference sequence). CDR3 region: CSAIAGISSYNSPLHF. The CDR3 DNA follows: TGCAGTGCTATTGCCGGGATAAGCTCCTATAATTCACCCCTCCACTTT.

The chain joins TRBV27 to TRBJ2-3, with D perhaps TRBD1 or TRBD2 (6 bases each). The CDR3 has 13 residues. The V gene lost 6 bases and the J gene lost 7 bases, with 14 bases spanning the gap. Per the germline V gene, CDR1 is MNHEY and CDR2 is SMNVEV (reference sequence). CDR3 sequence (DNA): TGTGCCAGCAGCCCGGGGGCGGAGTATACGCAGTATTTT. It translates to CASSPGAEYTQYF.

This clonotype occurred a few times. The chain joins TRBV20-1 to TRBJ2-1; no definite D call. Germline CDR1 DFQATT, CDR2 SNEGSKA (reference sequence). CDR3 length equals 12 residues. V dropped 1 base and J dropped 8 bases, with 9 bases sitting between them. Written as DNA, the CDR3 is TGCAGTGCTAGAGTTTCTTGGGATGAGCAGTTCTTC. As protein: CSARVSWDEQFF.

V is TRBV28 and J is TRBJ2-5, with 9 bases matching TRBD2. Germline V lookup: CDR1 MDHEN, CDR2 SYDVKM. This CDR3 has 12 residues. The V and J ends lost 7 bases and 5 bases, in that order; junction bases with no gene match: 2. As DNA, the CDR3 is TGTGCCAGCAAGGCGGGAGGGGAGACCCAGTACTTC. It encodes CASKAGGETQYF.

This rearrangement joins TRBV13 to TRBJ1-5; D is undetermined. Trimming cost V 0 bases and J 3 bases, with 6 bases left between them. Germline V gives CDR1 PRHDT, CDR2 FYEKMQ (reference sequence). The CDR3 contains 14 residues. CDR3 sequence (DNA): TGTGCCAGCAGCTTAGGGCAAACCAATCAGCCCCAGCATTTT. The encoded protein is CASSLGQTNQPQHF. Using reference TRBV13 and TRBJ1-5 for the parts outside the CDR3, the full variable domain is AAGVIQSPRHLIKEKRETATLKCYPIPRHDTVYWYQQGPGQDPQFLISFYEKMQSDKGSIPDRFSAQQFSDYHSELNMSSLELGDSALYFCASSLGQTNQPQHFGDGTRLSIL.

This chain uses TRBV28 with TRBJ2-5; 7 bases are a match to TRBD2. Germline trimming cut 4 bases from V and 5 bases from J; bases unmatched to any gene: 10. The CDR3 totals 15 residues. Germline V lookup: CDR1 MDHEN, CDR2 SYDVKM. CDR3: CASSSFGGSGETQYF. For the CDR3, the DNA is TGTGCCAGCAGTTCGTTCGGCGGGAGTGGGGAGACCCAGTACTTC.

The CDR3 sequence is CASSFRTRNTEAFF. The CDR3 DNA follows: TGTGCCAGCAGTTTCAGGACGAGGAACACTGAAGCTTTCTTT. The chain employs TRBV12-3 or TRBV12-4 and TRBJ1-1, with unresolved D. Trimming left V 3 bases short and J 1 base short, with 9 bases between. The CDR3 has 14 residues.

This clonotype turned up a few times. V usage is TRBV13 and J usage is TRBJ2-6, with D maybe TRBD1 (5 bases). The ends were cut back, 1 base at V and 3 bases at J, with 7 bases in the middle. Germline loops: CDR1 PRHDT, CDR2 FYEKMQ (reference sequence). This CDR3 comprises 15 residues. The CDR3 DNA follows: TGTGCCAGCAGCTTAGCAGGGTTTGGGGCCAACGTCCTGACTTTC. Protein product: CASSLAGFGANVLTF. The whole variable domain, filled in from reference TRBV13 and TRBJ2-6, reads AAGVIQSPRHLIKEKRETATLKCYPIPRHDTVYWYQQGPGQDPQFLISFYEKMQSDKGSIPDRFSAQQFSDYHSELNMSSLELGDSALYFCASSLAGFGANVLTFGAGSRLTVL.

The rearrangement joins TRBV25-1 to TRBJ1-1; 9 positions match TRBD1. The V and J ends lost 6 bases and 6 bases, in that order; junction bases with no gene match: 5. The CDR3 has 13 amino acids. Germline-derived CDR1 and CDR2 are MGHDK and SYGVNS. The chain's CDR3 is CASRQGALSEAFF. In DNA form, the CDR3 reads TGTGCCAGCAGACAGGGGGCTCTTTCTGAAGCTTTCTTT.